A single sample gave rise to the 19 T cell receptor beta chains below, sequenced in a study of blood T cell repertoires in COVID-19. Measured with immunoSEQ multiplex PCR; TCRdb has only the in-frame clones, and not every one. The sample holds approximately 300,000 clones, about 93% seen once. The sequenced sample consisted of peripheral blood. These receptors all come from a woman aged 25 to 39 with COVID-19, enrolled during active disease.

The V gene is TRBV9, the J gene TRBJ2-3; no clear D gene. Germline CDR1 and CDR2: SGDLS and YYNGEE. The CDR3 consists of 14 residues. V was pared by 0 bases and J by 5 bases, with 10 bases between. The CDR3 bases are TGTGCCAGCAGCGTAGCATTAGTTGGAGATACGCAGTATTTT. Amino acids: CASSVALVGDTQYF.

This clone was recorded once. The rearrangement uses TRBV9 and TRBJ2-1; TRBD2 is a possible D gene (6 bases). The CDR3 is 14 residues long. The germline V gene encodes CDR1 SGDLS and CDR2 YYNGEE. The germline V and J ends were trimmed by 4 bases and 9 bases, with 17 bases remaining between them. The CDR3 sequence is CASSSVTSGGEQFF. The CDR3 region has the DNA TGTGCCAGCAGCTCCGTGACTAGTGGAGGTGAGCAGTTCTTC.

J is TRBJ2-3 and V is TRBV5-3; 9 bases fit TRBD1. TRBV5-3 is recorded as an ORF, its role being uncertain. This CDR3 spans 14 amino acids. V shed 4 bases, J shed 3 bases, and the junction held 3 bases outside the gene matches. The CDR3 is CARSRDRDTDTQYF. DNA of the CDR3: TGTGCCAGAAGCCGGGACAGGGATACAGATACGCAGTATTTT.

This chain connects TRBV6-6 to TRBJ2-2, with no clear D. The CDR3 is 14 amino acids. V was shortened by 6 bases and J by 0 bases, with 8 bases between the two germline ends. Germline loops: CDR1 MNHNY, CDR2 SVGAGI (reference sequence). In DNA form, the CDR3 reads TGTGCCAGCAGCTTCACAGCGAACACCGGGGAGCTGTTTTTT. It translates to CASSFTANTGELFF.

The chain carries TRBV12-3 or TRBV12-4 and TRBJ1-1; D is unresolved. CDR3 length: 13 residues. The germline V and J ends were trimmed by 3 bases and 7 bases, with 12 bases remaining between them. The CDR3 loop is CASSFWGDLEAFF. Here the CDR3 DNA reads TGTGCCAGCAGTTTTTGGGGAGACCTTGAAGCTTTCTTT.

This chain links TRBV11-2 with TRBJ2-2; D possibly corresponds to TRBD2 (6 bases). V was clipped by 5 bases and J by 3 bases, with 13 bases between them. The CDR3 loop spans 15 amino acids. CDR1 SGHAT and CDR2 FQNNGV come from the germline V gene. CDR3 region: CASSGWGVHTGELFF. In DNA, the CDR3 is TGTGCCAGCAGCGGCTGGGGGGTTCACACCGGGGAGCTGTTTTTT.

The V and J genes are TRBV4-1 and TRBJ2-1; D call uncertain. Germline CDR1 is MGHRA and CDR2 is YSYEKL. This CDR3 has 14 amino acids. V lost 2 bases and J lost 9, with 14 bases in between. CDR3 sequence reads: CASSQPFPRGEQFF. CDR3 bases: TGCGCCAGCAGCCAACCATTCCCTCGAGGTGAGCAGTTCTTC.

J is TRBJ2-1 and V is TRBV5-1, with TRBD2 matching 9 bases. The CDR3 is made up of 14 amino acids. V dropped 4 bases and J dropped 8; count of bases not matched to a gene: 7. The V gene's germline CDR1 is SGHRS and CDR2 YFSETQ. The CDR3 sequence is CASSPGLAGDEQFF. The CDR3, as DNA: TGCGCCAGCAGCCCGGGACTAGCTGGGGATGAGCAGTTCTTC.

This clone was recorded a few times. V gene TRBV18 combines with J gene TRBJ1-2; 8 nucleotides align to TRBD1. The CDR3 loop spans 15 amino acids. Losses at the gene ends were 1 base for V and 1 base for J; bases not matched to a gene: 2. Per the germline V gene, CDR1 is KGHSH and CDR2 is LQKENI. The CDR3 sequence is CASSPLDRGNYGYTF. The CDR3, as DNA: TGTGCCAGCTCACCACTTGACAGGGGTAACTATGGCTACACCTTC.

The chain has TRBV21-1 and TRBJ1-4; the listed D gene, TRBD1, was not tested against the DNA. TRBV21-1 constitutes a pseudogene. The CDR3 is 14 residues long. CDR3 residues: CASRKTGSDEKLFF. The DNA for the CDR3 is TGTGCCAGCAGAAAGACAGGCTCGGATGAAAAACTGTTTTTT.

V is TRBV5-1 and J is TRBJ2-5; 8 bases agree with TRBD2. V lost 2 bases, J lost 2 bases, and 14 bases stayed unmatched. Germline V CDR1 and CDR2: SGHRS, YFSETQ. The CDR3 has 18 amino acids. CDR3 loop: CASSFPLAGGPPQETQYF. The CDR3 DNA follows: TGCGCCAGCAGCTTTCCCTTGGCGGGAGGCCCCCCACAAGAGACCCAGTACTTC. The full variable domain, its missing parts supplied by reference TRBV5-1 and TRBJ2-5, is KAGVTQTPRYLIKTRGQQVTLSCSPISGHRSVSWYQQTPGQGLQFLFEYFSETQRNKGNFPGRFSGRQFSNSRSEMNVSTLELGDSALYLCASSFPLAGGPPQETQYFGPGTRLLVL.

There are a few counts of this clone. This sample includes further DNA sequences coding for the same CDR3. CDR3 region: CASSLSQMNTEAFF. The CDR3 DNA is TGTGCCAGCAGTTTAAGTCAGATGAACACTGAAGCTTTCTTT. The chain joins TRBV28 to TRBJ1-1; D gene uncertain. The length of the CDR3 is 14 residues. Per the germline V gene, CDR1 is MDHEN and CDR2 is SYDVKM. V was trimmed by 2 bases and J by 0 bases, leaving 7 bases between them. The whole variable domain, remainder taken from reference TRBV28 and TRBJ1-1, is DVKVTQSSRYLVKRTGEKVFLECVQDMDHENMFWYRQDPGLGLRLIYFSYDVKMKEKGDIPEGYSVSREKKERFSLILESASTNQTSMYLCASSLSQMNTEAFFGQGTRLTVV.

The V gene is TRBV2, the J gene TRBJ1-2; 7 bases fit TRBD1. The germline V gene has CDR1 SNHLY and CDR2 FYNNEI. V lost 6 bases to trimming and J lost 4 bases; unmatched junction nucleotides: 5. CDR3 length equals 13 residues. CDR3 sequence: CASRTTGAYGYTF. DNA for the CDR3: TGTGCCAGCAGAACCACAGGGGCCTATGGCTACACCTTC. The full variable domain, rest sourced from reference TRBV2 and TRBJ1-2, is EPEVTQTPSHQVTQMGQEVILRCVPISNHLYFYWYRQILGQKVEFLVSFYNNEISEKSEIFDDQFSVERPDGSNFTLKIRSTKLEDSAMYFCASRTTGAYGYTFGSGTRLTVV.

This chain joins TRBV5-1 and TRBJ1-2, with 8 positions matching TRBD1. J was trimmed by 4 bases and V by 8 bases; bases with no gene match: 10. The CDR3 is 14 residues long. Germline V gene sequence: CDR1 SGHRS, CDR2 YFSETQ. CDR3 sequence (DNA): TGCGCCAGTTCTCCAGGGGGCGCCAGCTATGGCTACACCTTC. Amino acids: CASSPGGASYGYTF.

This clone has just one count. The J gene is TRBJ1-1, the V gene TRBV5-5; 9 positions agree with TRBD1. The length of the CDR3 is 14 residues. Germline CDR1 SGHKS, CDR2 YYEKEE (reference sequence). V lost 5 bases and J lost 11; bases outside the gene matches: 13. CDR3 loop: CASSPGTGSTGAFF. The CDR3 nucleotides read TGTGCCAGCAGTCCCGGGACAGGGTCGACAGGGGCTTTCTTT.

V and J are TRBV21-1 and TRBJ1-5; TRBD1 is the table's D call, not checked against the DNA. TRBV21-1 is an annotated pseudogene. The CDR3 extends over 17 amino acids. CDR3 in amino acids: CASSKALKGTQNQPQHF. The DNA of the CDR3 is TGTGCCAGCAGCAAAGCGCTTAAGGGGACACAGAATCAGCCCCAGCATTTT.

This sequence joins TRBV2 and TRBJ1-1; the match to TRBD1 covers 7 bases. V dropped 7 bases and J dropped 2; count of bases not matched to a gene: 4. The CDR3 extends over 13 amino acids. Germline V lookup: CDR1 SNHLY, CDR2 FYNNEI. The CDR3 DNA reads as TGTGCCAGCAAGAGGGACAGTAACACTGAAGCTTTCTTT. This translates into CASKRDSNTEAFF.

This chain uses TRBV4-1 with TRBJ1-5; D is undetermined. This CDR3 has 15 residues. Trimming stripped 2 bases from V and 0 bases from J, with 8 bases between. The germline gives CDR1 MGHRA, CDR2 YSYEKL. The CDR3 DNA follows: TGCGCCAGCAGCCAAACCTTCGGTAGCAATCAGCCCCAGCATTTT. Translation gives CASSQTFGSNQPQHF.

The chain links TRBV30 to TRBJ2-3; D is perhaps TRBD1 (6 bases). Germline CDR1 and CDR2: GTSNPN and SVGIG (reference sequence). This CDR3 has 12 amino acids. V was cut by 4 bases and J by 6 bases, with 11 bases left in between. The CDR3 DNA reads as TGTGCCTGGACTCCAAGGGGGGATACGCAGTATTTT. It encodes CAWTPRGDTQYF.